The rows below give T cell receptor beta chains drawn from one sample of a study of T cells in pancreatic ductal adenocarcinoma. The table came from immunoSEQ multiplex PCR; TCRdb's copy has only in-frame clones and leaves some out. The sample gives 97,000 or so clones, nearly 95% of which show up once; roughly 3.1% is in the top ten. The sequencing input was PBMCs. The receptor set was obtained from a human donor with pancreatic ductal adenocarcinoma. Both conserved end residues are part of each CDR3.

v_call	j_call	cdr3_aa
TRBV28	TRBJ1-2	CASTTGGRDGYTF
TRBV27	TRBJ2-7	CASSLAQGSYEQYF
TRBV7-7	TRBJ2-3	CASSEQTGADTQYF
TRBV6-4	TRBJ2-3	CASSQRGQGASDTQYF
TRBV5-1	TRBJ2-1	CASSSSGQNNEQFF
TRBV29-1	TRBJ1-1	CSGWGTAREAFF
TRBV20-1	TRBJ1-5	CSATAGQPQHF
TRBV4-2	TRBJ2-7	CASSQGYPTGGLSYEQYF
TRBV7-2	TRBJ2-3	CASSSSGTSGIRGTQYF
TRBV7-2	TRBJ2-2	CASTSTGELFF
TRBV7-3	TRBJ2-3	CASSSAGSTDTQYF
TRBV5-1	TRBJ2-3	CASSWGGTDTQYF
TRBV5-6	TRBJ2-5	CASSLGRVETQYF
TRBV7-2	TRBJ2-7	CASSPLGGGIPHEQYF
TRBV5-4	TRBJ2-5	CASSLWSYGGGETQYF
TRBV2	TRBJ1-1	CASRDPSRQGMTEAFF
TRBV21-1	TRBJ2-7	CASSPRTGIYEQYF
TRBV7-2	TRBJ2-7	CASSFDAGTSNPYEQYF